Below, 21 T cell receptor beta chains from the same sample are listed, as sequenced in a study of immune cell composition in non-small cell lung cancer. Sequenced by immunoSEQ multiplex PCR; TCRdb stores in-frame clones only, minus some. The data contain roughly 3,700 clones, approximately 64% of them seen just once; the ten biggest clones take up 7.8%. Sequences were obtained from lung tumor tissue. The receptor source for this set is a human donor with non-small cell lung cancer.

The V call is TRBV27, the J call TRBJ1-5; D gene ambiguous. CDR3 size: 14 residues. V was clipped by 2 bases and J by 3 bases, with 8 bases between them. Germline V gives CDR1 MNHEY, CDR2 SMNVEV (reference sequence). The CDR3 DNA follows: TGTGCCAGCAGTTTAAGGAGGGACAATCAGCCCCAGCATTTT. Its translation: CASSLRRDNQPQHF.

The chain uses TRBV6-6 and TRBJ1-4, with D possibly TRBD1 on 5 matching bases. Germline V gene lookup returns CDR1 MNHNY and CDR2 SVGAGI (reference sequence). V dropped 6 bases and J dropped 6 bases, with 14 bases sitting between them. CDR3 size: 14 residues. The CDR3 protein is CASRDNWDYEKLFF. In nucleotides, the CDR3 is TGTGCCAGCAGGGACAATTGGGATTATGAAAAACTGTTTTTT.

The V gene is TRBV6-1, the J gene TRBJ1-3, with D possibly being TRBD1 (5 bases). Germline V lookup: CDR1 MNHNS, CDR2 SASEGT. The CDR3 is made up of 18 amino acids. V lost 3 bases, J lost 0 bases, and 18 bases lay in between. DNA of the CDR3: TGTGCCAGCAGTGAGGTGTGGCAGGGCCTTTCCTCTGGAAACACCATATATTTT. Protein: CASSEVWQGLSSGNTIYF.

The chain has TRBV6-5 and TRBJ2-3; TRBD2 is a possible D gene (6 bases). This CDR3 is built from 14 residues. Trimming took off 4 bases at V and 1 base at J, with 9 bases between the two ends. The V gene's germline CDR1 is MNHEY and CDR2 SVGAGI. The CDR3 sequence is CASSLGGGTDTQYF. The CDR3 coding sequence is TGTGCCAGCAGTTTGGGCGGGGGCACAGATACGCAGTATTTT.

This clone appeared a single time. The J gene is TRBJ1-1, the V gene TRBV27; the match to TRBD1 covers 7 bases. The CDR3 has 13 amino acids. Germline CDR1 and CDR2: MNHEY and SMNVEV (reference sequence). V lost 3 bases, J lost 9 bases, and 7 bases stayed unmatched. The CDR3 here is CASSFQGGRKAFF. In DNA form, the CDR3 reads TGTGCCAGCAGTTTCCAGGGGGGCAGAAAAGCTTTCTTT.

This clone was counted only a few times. CDR3 DNA: TGTGCCAGCAGCTTAGAGGCTAGCGGGAACACCGGGGAGCTGTTTTTT. Amino acids: CASSLEASGNTGELFF. The chain recombines TRBV7-6 with TRBJ2-2; TRBD2 aligns across 7 bases. Germline-derived CDR1 and CDR2 are SGHVS and FNYEAQ. With V trimmed by 1 base and J by 1 base, 3 bases remained unmatched. This CDR3 has 16 amino acids.

The rearrangement joins TRBV6-5 to TRBJ1-2; a weak D match, TRBD1 (5 bases). CDR3 length: 14 amino acids. Per the germline V gene, CDR1 is MNHEY and CDR2 is SVGAGI. V gave up 6 bases and J gave up 0 bases, with 11 bases separating them. The CDR3 here is CASSHGGTNYGYTF. For the CDR3, the DNA is TGTGCCAGCAGCCACGGGGGAACTAACTATGGCTACACCTTC.

V and J are TRBV5-1 and TRBJ2-7, with D perhaps matching TRBD1 (5 bases). Trimming took 0 bases from V and 2 from J, leaving 9 bases between them. There are 14 residues in the CDR3. In germline, CDR1 is SGHRS, CDR2 YFSETQ. CDR3 sequence reads: CASSLEWTTYEQYF. The CDR3 DNA follows: TGCGCCAGCAGCTTGGAATGGACAACCTACGAGCAGTACTTC. The whole variable domain, filled in from reference TRBV5-1 and TRBJ2-7, reads KAGVTQTPRYLIKTRGQQVTLSCSPISGHRSVSWYQQTPGQGLQFLFEYFSETQRNKGNFPGRFSGRQFSNSRSEMNVSTLELGDSALYLCASSLEWTTYEQYFGPGTRLTVT.

The V call is TRBV9, the J call TRBJ2-1; 14 nucleotides align to TRBD2. V trimming: 3 bases; J trimming: 4 bases; junction bases outside the gene matches: 3. Germline V gives CDR1 SGDLS, CDR2 YYNGEE. The CDR3 loop spans 16 amino acids. CDR3 in amino acids: CASSATSGGGYNEQFF. The DNA of the CDR3 is TGTGCCAGCAGCGCGACTAGCGGGGGGGGTTACAATGAGCAGTTCTTC.

This sequence joins TRBV11-1 and TRBJ2-3; TRBD1 matches at 8 bases. V shed 5 bases, J shed 0 bases, and the junction held 7 bases outside the gene matches. This CDR3 is built from 16 residues. Germline CDR1 SGHAT, CDR2 FQDESV (reference sequence). This CDR3 reads CASSGGQGLSTDTQYF. For the CDR3, the DNA is TGTGCCAGCAGCGGCGGACAGGGCCTTAGCACAGATACGCAGTATTTT.

The CDR3 DNA is TGTGCCAGCAGCTTGGCGGCATACAATGAGCAGTTCTTC. This translates into CASSLAAYNEQFF. The V gene is TRBV11-2, the J gene TRBJ2-1; D uncertain. CDR1 is SGHAT and CDR2 is FQNNGV in the germline V gene. V was trimmed by 3 bases and J by 4 bases, leaving 7 bases between them. There are 13 residues in the CDR3.

The rearrangement links TRBV5-4 to TRBJ2-1, with D perhaps TRBD1 (5 bases). V shed 4 bases and J shed 4 bases, with 15 bases lying between them. Germline V gene lookup returns CDR1 SGHNT and CDR2 YYREEE (reference sequence). This CDR3 comprises 15 residues. CDR3 region: CASSAGPGLYNEQFF. The DNA for the CDR3 is TGTGCCAGCAGCGCTGGGCCAGGGCTTTACAATGAGCAGTTCTTC.

The chain is built from TRBV9 and TRBJ2-1, with 8 bases aligning to TRBD2. The CDR3 contains 14 residues. CDR1 is SGDLS, CDR2 YYNGEE, per germline. With V trimmed by 3 bases and J by 7 bases, 6 bases remained unmatched. CDR3 region: CASSGLAGFNEQFF. DNA for the CDR3: TGTGCCAGCAGCGGTTTAGCGGGATTTAATGAGCAGTTCTTC.

V usage is TRBV9 and J usage is TRBJ2-7, with 8 bases lining up with TRBD1. Germline V lookup: CDR1 SGDLS, CDR2 YYNGEE. The CDR3 spans 15 residues. V shed 4 bases and J 5 bases; nucleotides not matched to a gene: 11. The CDR3 protein is CASSRLGTGKNEQYF. As DNA, the CDR3 is TGTGCCAGCAGCCGCCTCGGGACAGGAAAAAACGAGCAGTACTTC.

The chain has TRBV18 and TRBJ2-7; a weak D match, TRBD1 (6 bases). The CDR3 is made up of 17 amino acids. Germline V gene lookup returns CDR1 KGHSH and CDR2 LQKENI. Trimming took off 3 bases at V and 2 bases at J, with 20 bases between the two ends. The CDR3 loop reads CASSPVRDTLRTYEQYF. The CDR3 DNA is TGTGCCAGCTCACCTGTCCGGGACACCTTGAGAACCTACGAGCAGTACTTC.

This chain connects TRBV4-3 to TRBJ2-1; the D gene is possibly TRBD1 (5 bases). The CDR3 covers 15 residues. V gave up 1 base and J gave up 2 bases, with 9 bases separating them. The germline gives CDR1 LGHNA, CDR2 YSLEER. This chain's CDR3 is CASSQVMGPYNEQFF. CDR3 nucleotide sequence: TGCGCCAGCAGCCAAGTGATGGGGCCCTACAATGAGCAGTTCTTC.

The rearrangement joins TRBV7-2 to TRBJ2-7; 7 positions match TRBD2. CDR1 and CDR2 (germline): SGHTA, FQGNSA. This CDR3 contains 18 residues. The J segment lost 0 bases and the V segment lost 1 base, leaving 12 bases of the junction unmatched. The CDR3 DNA follows: TGTGCCAGCAGCTTAGATCGTAGCCGAGCGGGATACTCCTACGAGCAGTACTTC. Residues: CASSLDRSRAGYSYEQYF.

The chain is built from TRBV27 and TRBJ2-1; 14 nucleotides match TRBD2. V lost 5 bases and J lost 7; bases outside the gene matches: 7. Germline V gene sequence: CDR1 MNHEY, CDR2 SMNVEV (reference sequence). This CDR3 has 16 residues. DNA of the CDR3: TGTGCCAGCAGTCTTGGACTAGCGGGGGGCATGAATGAGCAGTTCTTC. This codes for CASSLGLAGGMNEQFF.

V and J are TRBV4-1 and TRBJ2-4; 8 bases fit TRBD1. The CDR3 length is 14 residues. V gave up 4 bases and J gave up 9 bases; unmatched junction bases: 8. Germline V gene lookup returns CDR1 MGHRA and CDR2 YSYEKL. The CDR3 DNA sequence: TGCGCCAGCAGCCTCCTGACAGGGGATGGCATTCAGTACTTC. Amino acid sequence: CASSLLTGDGIQYF.

This clone was detected once. The chain is built from TRBV9 and TRBJ2-1; 13 positions match TRBD2. Germline V gene sequence: CDR1 SGDLS, CDR2 YYNGEE. The CDR3 consists of 16 residues. V was pared by 3 bases and J by 4 bases, with 4 bases of the junction left unmatched. The CDR3 coding sequence is TGTGCCAGCAGCGATAGACTAGCGGGGGGATACAATGAGCAGTTCTTC. It codes for CASSDRLAGGYNEQFF.

V usage is TRBV7-8 and J usage is TRBJ2-3; TRBD2 matches at 11 bases. Germline CDR1 reads SGHVS; CDR2 reads FQNEAQ. CDR3 length: 16 residues. Trimming removed 5 bases from V and 0 bases from J; junction bases left unmatched: 4. The CDR3 DNA is TGTGCCAGCAGCCCCCGGACTAGCGGGAGCACAGATACGCAGTATTTT. Translating it yields CASSPRTSGSTDTQYF.